This T cell receptor (beta chain) was retrieved from a study of human T cells and chemical hapten exposure. The wider study: Per-sample TCR yield variability stemmed mainly from small pooled library volume differences.

This clonotype showed up just a few times. The time point is: pre-sensitization, week 0. Indicated treatment: therapeutic diphenylcyclopropenone sensitization with weekly scalp DPC. Unfractionated whole blood was the source of the extracted total RNA. During construction of the library, unique molecular identifiers were attached to individual cDNA molecules for quantitative, reproducible TCR counting. In TCRdb, the RACE reads were re-called with MiXCR into one record per CDR3 protein. Found here are approximately 400,000 distinct CDR3 sequences, approximately 5.1% of them singletons; the top ten hold approximately 2.4%. The CDR3 is 19 residues long. Trimming shortened V by 0 bases and J by 2 bases, and 20 bases separated the two germline ends. Germline V lookup: CDR1 LGHDT, CDR2 YNNKEL (reference sequence).

This TCR came from a woman aged 50 to 65 with alopecia areata. Some clones in this sample may be carry-over from other donors' samples. Sequenced material: whole blood, taken in connection with sensitization to the hapten diphenylcyclopropenone (DPC). The chain uses TRBV3-1 and TRBJ2-1; D might be TRBD1 (6 bases). This CDR3 reads CASSQEAGARGTAYNEQFF. CDR3 DNA: TGTGCCAGCAGCCAAGAAGCAGGGGCGAGGGGCACTGCCTACAATGAGCAGTTCTTC.